Below are 20 T cell receptor beta chains sequenced from a single sample in a study of blood T cell repertoires in COVID-19 (dated by TCRdb to 2018 to 2021). Receptor libraries were prepared by the immunoSEQ multiplex PCR assay. TCRdb limited this immuneACCESS table to in-frame rearrangements with V and J called. A share of clones is missing; checked studies link under half to unresolved V genes, and the rest is unexplained. The sample data list 200,000 to 300,000 clones, and about nine tenths of these were observed just once. Approximately 2.6% of the sample is taken by the ten largest. The sequenced material came from peripheral blood. These TCRs come from a person under 30 with COVID-19, enrolled during active disease.

The V call is TRBV29-1, the J call TRBJ2-2; D is ambiguous. Trimming left V 5 bases short and J 0 bases short, with 10 bases between. Germline V gene sequence: CDR1 SQVTM, CDR2 ANQGSEA. CDR3 length equals 14 residues. The CDR3 here is CSVPSGTNTGELFF. In DNA form, the CDR3 reads TGCAGCGTTCCCTCTGGCACGAACACCGGGGAGCTGTTTTTT.

The rearrangement uses TRBV11-2 and TRBJ1-4, with D unclear. V lost 2 bases and J lost 0, with 7 bases in between. The CDR3 contains 15 residues. Per the germline V gene, CDR1 is SGHAT and CDR2 is FQNNGV. CDR3 DNA: TGTGCCAGCAGCTTAACAGTCGCAACTAATGAAAAACTGTTTTTT. Translated, it gives CASSLTVATNEKLFF.

The V gene is TRBV19, the J gene TRBJ2-3; D is undetermined. CDR1 is LNHDA and CDR2 is SQIVND in the germline V gene (reference sequence). The CDR3 runs to 14 residues. The ends were cut back, 5 bases at V and 4 bases at J, with 13 bases in the middle. CDR3 DNA: TGTGCCAGTAGTCCCCACCGAACGGCAGATACGCAGTATTTT. Its protein product is CASSPHRTADTQYF.

This sequence joins TRBV3-1 (or the pseudogene TRBV3-2) and TRBJ2-1; 7 bases fit TRBD2. Unmatched junction bases numbered 18, after V lost 0 bases and J lost 10 bases. The CDR3 sequence is 18 residues long. Germline V gives CDR1 LGHDT, CDR2 YNNKEL (reference sequence). DNA of the CDR3: TGTGCCAGCAGCCAAGAAGATCCGCGGGAGAGTCCCCTCCTGGAGCAGTTCTTC. It translates to CASSQEDPRESPLLEQFF.

This chain uses TRBV21-1 with TRBJ2-7; the table names TRBD1, a call not compared with the DNA. TRBV21-1 is a pseudogene locus. The CDR3 is 17 residues long. CDR3 sequence: CASSKGRGQPLPYEQYF. The CDR3 region has the DNA TGTGCCAGCAGCAAAGGTAGGGGACAGCCCCTCCCCTACGAGCAGTACTTC.

The chain combines TRBV13 with TRBJ1-3; 8 bases match TRBD1. CDR1 and CDR2 from the germline V gene are PRHDT and FYEKMQ (reference sequence). There are 17 residues in the CDR3. The ends lost 0 bases at V and 2 bases at J; junction bases unmatched: 6. CDR3 residues: CASSLGPEDRAGNTIYF. The CDR3, as DNA: TGTGCCAGCAGCTTAGGCCCCGAGGACAGGGCTGGAAACACCATATATTTT.

The chain has TRBV7-2 and TRBJ1-1; D is ambiguous. V shed 0 bases and J shed 1 base, with 18 bases lying between them. Germline V lookup: CDR1 SGHTA, CDR2 FQGNSA. This CDR3 is 18 amino acids long. The CDR3 region is CASSLAGAGSGWNTEAFF. CDR3 nucleotides: TGTGCCAGCAGCTTAGCCGGTGCCGGATCGGGGTGGAACACTGAAGCTTTCTTT. The variable domain in full, completed from reference TRBV7-2 and TRBJ1-1, reads GAGVSQSPSNKVTEKGKDVELRCDPISGHTALYWYRQSLGQGLEFLIYFQGNSAPDKSGLPSDRFSAERTGGSVSTLTIQRTQQEDSAVYLCASSLAGAGSGWNTEAFFGQGTRLTVV.

The chain's CDR3 is CASGWSLPNEKLFF. The CDR3 DNA reads TGTGCCAGCGGTTGGTCTCTCCCTAATGAAAAACTGTTTTTT. V is TRBV19 and J is TRBJ1-4, with D unresolved. The V gene's germline CDR1 is LNHDA and CDR2 SQIVND (reference sequence). There are 14 residues in the CDR3. The germline V and J ends were trimmed by 9 bases and 3 bases, with 14 bases remaining between them. Together with reference TRBV19 and TRBJ1-4, the CDR3 gives the full variable domain: DGGITQSPKYLFRKEGQNVTLSCEQNLNHDAMYWYRQDPGQGLRLIYYSQIVNDFQKGDIAEGYSVSREKKESFPLTVTSAQKNPTAFYLCASGWSLPNEKLFFGSGTQLSVL.

This chain connects TRBV28 to TRBJ1-6, with D uncertain. Germline lookup yields CDR1 MDHEN and CDR2 SYDVKM. The V and J ends lost 2 bases and 4 bases respectively, with 6 bases between them. The length of the CDR3 is 14 residues. CDR3 nucleotide sequence: TGTGCCAGCAGTTTAGAACAGTATAATTCACCCCTCCACTTT. Translation: CASSLEQYNSPLHF.

This clone was recorded only once. This chain joins TRBV3-1 (or the pseudogene TRBV3-2) and TRBJ2-1, with 9 bases fitting TRBD1. With 4 bases clipped from V and 10 bases from J, the junction kept 11 bases outside the gene matches. This CDR3 is 15 amino acids long. Per germline, CDR1 LGHDT and CDR2 YNNKEL (reference sequence). CDR3 sequence reads: CASSRDRAPGGEQFF. CDR3 in DNA: TGTGCCAGCAGCCGGGACAGGGCGCCGGGCGGGGAGCAGTTCTTC.

The chain carries TRBV10-3 and TRBJ2-3, with D possibly being TRBD1 (5 bases). The ends were cut back, 3 bases at V and 5 bases at J, with 9 bases in the middle. This CDR3 has 13 residues. In germline, CDR1 is ENHRY, CDR2 SYGVKD. CDR3 protein: CAISDRGVDTQYF. The CDR3 DNA follows: TGTGCCATCAGTGATAGGGGCGTAGATACGCAGTATTTT.

The chain is built from TRBV7-9 and TRBJ2-2; the match to TRBD2 covers 14 bases. Trimming cost V 5 bases and J 10 bases; bases outside gene matches: 9. CDR3 size: 16 residues. The germline gives CDR1 SEHNR, CDR2 FQNEAQ (reference sequence). The CDR3 spells CASSPPGLAGVSELFF. DNA for the CDR3: TGTGCCAGCAGCCCACCGGGACTAGCGGGAGTGTCGGAGCTGTTTTTT. Full variable domain (missing parts from reference TRBV7-9 and TRBJ2-2): DTGVSQNPRHKITKRGQNVTFRCDPISEHNRLYWYRQTLGQGPEFLTYFQNEAQLEKSRLLSDRFSAERPKGSFSTLEIQRTEQGDSAMYLCASSPPGLAGVSELFFGEGSRLTVL.

V and J are TRBV7-9 and TRBJ2-3; 8 bases fit TRBD1. The CDR3 loop spans 14 amino acids. V lost 4 bases and J lost 4; bases outside the gene matches: 4. The germline CDR1 and CDR2 sequences are SEHNR and FQNEAQ (reference sequence). CDR3 bases: TGTGCCAGCAGCTCCAGACAGGGGTCAGATACGCAGTATTTT. It translates to CASSSRQGSDTQYF.

The sample holds a few counts of this clone. The V and J genes are TRBV11-2 and TRBJ2-7; D is uncertain. V dropped 6 bases and J dropped 0 bases, with 15 bases sitting between them. This CDR3 has 15 amino acids. The germline gives CDR1 SGHAT, CDR2 FQNNGV. CDR3 loop: CASSPPGRSSYEQYF. In DNA form, the CDR3 reads TGTGCCAGCAGTCCGCCTGGTAGATCCTCCTACGAGCAGTACTTC. Together with reference TRBV11-2 and TRBJ2-7, the CDR3 gives the full variable domain: EAGVAQSPRYKIIEKRQSVAFWCNPISGHATLYWYQQILGQGPKLLIQFQNNGVVDDSQLPKDRFSAERLKGVDSTLKIQPAKLEDSAVYLCASSPPGRSSYEQYFGPGTRLTVT.

V and J are TRBV28 and TRBJ1-3; no firm D call. Looked up from germline, CDR1 is MDHEN and CDR2 is SYDVKM. The CDR3 totals 15 residues. V lost 3 bases and J 4 bases, leaving 13 bases between the germline ends. CDR3 protein: CASSLRRIGGNTIYF. Here the CDR3 DNA reads TGTGCCAGCAGTTTGAGGAGGATAGGCGGAAACACCATATATTTT.

V gene TRBV5-6 combines with J gene TRBJ1-2, with D uncertain. Trimming shortened V by 2 bases and J by 4 bases, and 12 bases separated the two germline ends. This CDR3 has 14 amino acids. CDR1 and CDR2 from the germline V gene are SGHDT and YYEEEE. The CDR3, as DNA: TGTGCCAGCAGCTTCGGAGACGGATCCTATGGCTACACCTTC. Protein sequence: CASSFGDGSYGYTF.

The chain joins TRBV2 to TRBJ2-3; possibly TRBD2 for D (5 bases). CDR1 is SNHLY, CDR2 FYNNEI, per germline. There are 15 residues in the CDR3. Deletions cut 8 bases from V and 2 bases from J, with 17 bases between. CDR3 nucleotides: TGTGCCAGCGGGCTCACGGGGTCGAACACAGATACGCAGTATTTT. Protein: CASGLTGSNTDTQYF.

This clone was counted once. The rearrangement joins TRBV5-6 to TRBJ2-7; 8 positions agree with TRBD2. CDR1 is SGHDT, CDR2 YYEEEE, per germline. CDR3 length equals 16 residues. J lost 0 bases, V lost 4 bases, and 9 bases had no gene match. CDR3 sequence reads: CASSAPTSAHSYEQYF. DNA of the CDR3: TGTGCCAGCAGCGCCCCGACTAGCGCCCACTCCTACGAGCAGTACTTC.

The V and J genes are TRBV3-1 (or the pseudogene TRBV3-2) and TRBJ2-7, with 9 bases fitting TRBD2. CDR1 and CDR2 (germline): LGHDT, YNNKEL (reference sequence). J lost 5 bases, V lost 1 base, and 12 bases had no gene match. The CDR3 spans 17 residues. This CDR3 reads CASSQVISGRNPHEQYF. Here the CDR3 DNA reads TGTGCCAGCAGCCAAGTTATTAGCGGGAGAAACCCCCACGAGCAGTACTTC.

V gene TRBV6-5 combines with J gene TRBJ2-7; possibly TRBD1 for D (8 bases). Germline loops: CDR1 MNHEY, CDR2 SVGAGI. The CDR3 runs to 14 residues. V dropped 6 bases and J dropped 5 bases, with 17 bases sitting between them. This chain's CDR3 is CASRDYRGGNEQYF. The CDR3 nucleotides read TGTGCCAGCAGAGACTACAGGGGGGGCAACGAGCAGTACTTC.